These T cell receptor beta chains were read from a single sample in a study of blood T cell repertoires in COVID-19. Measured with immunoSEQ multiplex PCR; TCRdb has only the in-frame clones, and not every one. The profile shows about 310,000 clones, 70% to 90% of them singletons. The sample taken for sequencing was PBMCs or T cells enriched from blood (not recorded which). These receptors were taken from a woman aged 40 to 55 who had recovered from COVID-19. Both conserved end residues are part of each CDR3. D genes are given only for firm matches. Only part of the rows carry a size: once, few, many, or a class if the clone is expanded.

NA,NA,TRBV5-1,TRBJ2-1,TGCGCCAGCAGGTCCCAGGGGGGCGTTGGTAATGAGCAGTTCTTC,CASRSQGGVGNEQFF
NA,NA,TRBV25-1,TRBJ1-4,TGTGCCAGCAGTGCCTCCAGAGGAGGGTGGGCTAATGAAAAACTGTTTTTT,CASSASRGGWANEKLFF
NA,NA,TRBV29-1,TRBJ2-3,TGCAGCGTTGAAGGTTTGTCTGGAGAGGATACGCAGTATTTT,CSVEGLSGEDTQYF
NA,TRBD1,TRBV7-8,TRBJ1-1,TGTGCCAGCAGCTTATCGGCCGGGACAGGGGGCGGTTTCTTT,CASSLSAGTGGGFF
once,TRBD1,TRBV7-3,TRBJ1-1,TGTGCCAGCAGCTCCCAGGGGGTGGGCACTGAAGCTTTCTTT,CASSSQGVGTEAFF
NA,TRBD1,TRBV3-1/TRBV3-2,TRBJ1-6,TGTGCCAGCAGCTTAGGGACAGGGAATTCACCCCTCCACTTT,CASSLGTGNSPLHF
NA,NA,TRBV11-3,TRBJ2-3,TGTGCCAGCGGCTCAGGGGCATCGACAGATACGCAGTATTTT,CASGSGASTDTQYF
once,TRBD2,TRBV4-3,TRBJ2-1,TGCGCCAGCAGCCAATCTAGCGGCCTATACAATGAGCAGTTCTTC,CASSQSSGLYNEQFF
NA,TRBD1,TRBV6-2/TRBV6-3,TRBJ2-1,TGTGCCAGCAGTTACTCTCGGACAGGGGGTGGAAATGAGCAGTTCTTC,CASSYSRTGGGNEQFF
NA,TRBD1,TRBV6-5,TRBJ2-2,TGTGCCAGCAGTTCCAGGGGGCGTCGAACCGGGGAGCTGTTTTTT,CASSSRGRRTGELFF
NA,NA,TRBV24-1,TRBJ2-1,TGTGCCACCAGTGATGCGAGACTAGTAAGGGACAATGAGCAGTTCTTC,CATSDARLVRDNEQFF
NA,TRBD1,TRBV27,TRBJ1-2,TGTGCCAGCACCCCCGGGACAGGCCACTCCTATGGCTACACCTTC,CASTPGTGHSYGYTF
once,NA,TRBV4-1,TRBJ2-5,TGCGCCAGCAGCCCCGACCCTCCCAGCGAGAGGGAGACCCAGTACTTC,CASSPDPPSERETQYF
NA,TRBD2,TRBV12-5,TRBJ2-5,TGTGCTAGTGGTTCGGGACTAGCGGGAGCGAGTGGGGAGACCCAGTACTTC,CASGSGLAGASGETQYF
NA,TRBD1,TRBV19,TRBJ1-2,TGTGCCAGTACCGATAGGGGGACAGGGGGCCATAAGTATGGCTACACCTTC,CASTDRGTGGHKYGYTF
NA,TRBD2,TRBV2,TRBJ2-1,TGTGCCAGCAGTGAAGCGGGAGGGTCGGGTGAGCAGTTCTTC,CASSEAGGSGEQFF
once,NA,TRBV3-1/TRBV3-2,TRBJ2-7,TGTGCCAGCAGCCAACGCCCCCGCGACAGGTCATATTCCGAGCAGTACTTC,CASSQRPRDRSYSEQYF
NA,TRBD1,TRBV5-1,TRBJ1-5,TGCGCCAGCAGCTTGTCTGGACAGGAGGGAAATCAGCCCCAGCATTTT,CASSLSGQEGNQPQHF
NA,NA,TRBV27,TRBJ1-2,TGTGCCAGCAGTCAGCTGCGACAGGTCCCTTGGGGGTACACCTTC,CASSQLRQVPWGYTF
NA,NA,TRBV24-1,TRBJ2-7,TGTGCCACCAGTGATGCGGGCCAAAGGCCCTACGAGCAGTACTTC,CATSDAGQRPYEQYF
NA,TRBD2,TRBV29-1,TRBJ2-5,TGCAGCGGGAGCGGGGGTTCCGGGACCCAGTACTTC,CSGSGGSGTQYF
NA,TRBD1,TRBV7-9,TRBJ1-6,TGTGCCAGCAGCTCCACCCGCGACAGGGCGAATTCACCCCTCCACTTT,CASSSTRDRANSPLHF
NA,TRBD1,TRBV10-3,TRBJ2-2,TGTGCCATCAGTAGGACAGGCAAATCGAACACCGGGGAGCTGTTTTTT,CAISRTGKSNTGELFF
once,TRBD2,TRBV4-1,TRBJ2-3,TGCGCCAGCAGCCAAGGAGCGGGAGCAACCACAGATACGCAGTATTTT,CASSQGAGATTDTQYF
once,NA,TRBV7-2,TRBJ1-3,TGTGCCAGCAGCTTTCAGGGTGGAAACACCATATATTTT,CASSFQGGNTIYF
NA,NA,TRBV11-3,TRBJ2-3,TGTGCCAGCAGCTCGACCCAACAGGGACCGGTTACGCAGTATTTT,CASSSTQQGPVTQYF
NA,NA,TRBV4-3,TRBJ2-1,TGCGCCAGCAGCCAAGAGAGGGTCCTCGGCAATGAGCAGTTCTTC,CASSQERVLGNEQFF
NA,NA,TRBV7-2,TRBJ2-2,TGTGCCAGCAGCTTGTCGTCGGCGAACACCGGGGAGCTGTTTTTT,CASSLSSANTGELFF
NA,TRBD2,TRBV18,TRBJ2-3,TGTGCCAGCTCACCTCCGGGACTAGCGGGGGGCGTCGATACGCAGTATTTT,CASSPPGLAGGVDTQYF
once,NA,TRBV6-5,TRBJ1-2,TGTGCCAGCAGTTACTCTGAACAGTCGTATGGCTACACCTTC,CASSYSEQSYGYTF
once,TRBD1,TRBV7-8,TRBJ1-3,TGTGCCAGCAGCTTCTGGACAGGAACGGAGTCTGGAAACACCATATATTTT,CASSFWTGTESGNTIYF
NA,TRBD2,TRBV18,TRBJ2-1,TGTGCCAGCTCACCTTCTGGTAGCGGGGGGATTGATGAGCAGTTCTTC,CASSPSGSGGIDEQFF
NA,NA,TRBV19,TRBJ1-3,TGTGCCAGCTGGGACTCCTCTGGAAACACCATATATTTT,CASWDSSGNTIYF
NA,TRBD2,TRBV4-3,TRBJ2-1,TGCGCCAGCAGCCAAGATCGAGCGGGAGGGTACAATGAGCAGTTCTTC,CASSQDRAGGYNEQFF
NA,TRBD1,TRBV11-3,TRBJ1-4,TGTGCCAGCAGCTTATTCCGACAGGGAGATGCAACTAATGAAAAACTGTTTTTT,CASSLFRQGDATNEKLFF
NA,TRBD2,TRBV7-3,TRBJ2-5,TGTGCCAGCAACGGCGGGAGAAAACCAGAGACCCAGTACTTC,CASNGGRKPETQYF
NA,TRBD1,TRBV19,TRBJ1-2,TGTGCCAGTAGTATGGGGACAGGGAATGGCTACACCTTC,CASSMGTGNGYTF
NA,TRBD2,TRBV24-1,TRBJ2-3,TGTGCCACCAGTGCCCCCAAGCGGGGGCCGCGGGGGATCGATACGCAGTATTTT,CATSAPKRGPRGIDTQYF
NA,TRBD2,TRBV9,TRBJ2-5,TGTGCCAGCAGCGACCCAGGGACTAGCTTAAAAGAGACCCAGTACTTC,CASSDPGTSLKETQYF
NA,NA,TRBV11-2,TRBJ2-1,TGTGCCAGCAGCTGGGCAGCGGAAGCCTACAATGAGCAGTTCTTC,CASSWAAEAYNEQFF
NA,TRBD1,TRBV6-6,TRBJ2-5,TGTGCCAGCAGTTACTTGACAGGGGAGGAGACCCAGTACTTC,CASSYLTGEETQYF
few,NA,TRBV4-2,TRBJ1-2,TGTGCCAGCAGCCAAGATTACGGGTCCCTTTACTATGGCTACACCTTC,CASSQDYGSLYYGYTF
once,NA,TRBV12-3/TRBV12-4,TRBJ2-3,TGTGCCAGCAGCCCTAGCACAGATACGCAGTATTTT,CASSPSTDTQYF
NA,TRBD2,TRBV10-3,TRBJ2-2,TGTGCCATCAGTGAGACTAGCGGGGGGGCGAACACCGGGGAGCTGTTTTTT,CAISETSGGANTGELFF
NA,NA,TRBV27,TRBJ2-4,TGTGCCAGCAGTCCCCTCGTAGGGGCAGCCAAAAACATTCAGTACTTC,CASSPLVGAAKNIQYF